A single sample gave rise to the 32 T cell receptor beta chains below, sequenced in a study of T-cell reconstitution after alpha-beta-depleted transplantation in children. Researchers prepared the TCRbeta library using unique molecular identifiers, the study reports. One entry per CDR3 protein, called by TCRdb with MiXCR from the PCR reads. The data contain some 490,000 distinct CDR3 sequences, around 12% of them singletons. Sequenced material: PBMCs from the stem cell graft donor, taken from the stem cell graft. These receptors all come from a human donor who donated a stem cell graft to a child with combined immunodeficiency.

CDR3 sequence: CSASEGLTEAFF. The CDR3 region has the DNA TGCAGTGCTAGTGAGGGGTTGACTGAAGCTTTCTTT. This rearrangement joins TRBV20-1 to TRBJ1-1; D might be TRBD1 (5 bases). The CDR3 covers 12 residues. V lost 3 bases and J lost 5, with 10 bases in between. Germline assignment: CDR1 DFQATT and CDR2 SNEGSKA (reference sequence).

CDR3 nucleotide sequence: TGTGCCAGCAGCGCGGGGAAGGACAGGTATAGCAATCAGCCCCAGCATTTT. Its translation: CASSAGKDRYSNQPQHF. The rearrangement links TRBV12-3 or TRBV12-4 to TRBJ1-5; 7 nucleotides match TRBD1. This CDR3 comprises 17 residues. V trimming: 6 bases; J trimming: 0 bases; junction bases outside the gene matches: 11.

The chain has TRBV20-1 and TRBJ2-5, with TRBD2 matching over 14 bases. J was trimmed by 5 bases and V by 6 bases; bases with no gene match: 5. The germline V gene encodes CDR1 DFQATT and CDR2 SNEGSKA (reference sequence). The CDR3 has 14 residues. CDR3 in DNA: TGCAGTGCCGGACTAGCGGGGGGCAGGGAGACCCAGTACTTC. Translation gives CSAGLAGGRETQYF.

The chain has TRBV29-1 and TRBJ2-1, with TRBD2 identical over 16 bases. V was clipped by 3 bases and J by 8 bases; unmatched bases: 4. Germline CDR1 SQVTM, CDR2 ANQGSEA. The CDR3 covers 15 residues. The CDR3 sequence is CSVEGLAGGPYEQFF. In nucleotides, the CDR3 is TGCAGCGTTGAGGGACTAGCGGGAGGGCCCTATGAGCAGTTCTTC.

This clonotype was picked up a small number of times. The chain has TRBV6-5 and TRBJ2-7; TRBD1 matches 8 bases. The ends lost 2 bases at V and 7 bases at J; junction bases unmatched: 7. This CDR3 is built from 14 residues. Germline lookup yields CDR1 MNHEY and CDR2 SVGAGI. For the CDR3, the DNA is TGTGCCAGCAGTTACGGACAGGGCCTAAGTGAGCAGTACTTC. Translated: CASSYGQGLSEQYF.

CDR3 in DNA: TGTGCCAGCAGTCGCCTGACAGGGGGCACCCCCTACGAGCAGTACTTC. It translates to CASSRLTGGTPYEQYF. This chain uses TRBV7-2 with TRBJ2-7; 10 bases fit TRBD1. The germline gives CDR1 SGHTA, CDR2 FQGNSA. V lost 6 bases, J lost 2 bases, and 10 bases stayed unmatched. This CDR3 spans 16 amino acids.

The V and J genes are TRBV12-3 or TRBV12-4 and TRBJ2-7; D uncertain. The V end was cut by 8 bases, the J end by 4 bases, with 18 bases between. The CDR3 has 14 amino acids. The chain's CDR3 is CASGLGREIYEQYF. The CDR3 DNA reads as TGTGCCAGCGGGTTGGGCAGAGAAATTTACGAGCAGTACTTC.

The chain combines TRBV27 with TRBJ1-5, with no clear D. The V and J ends lost 6 bases and 0 bases respectively, with 15 bases between them. CDR3 length: 16 residues. Germline V CDR1 and CDR2: MNHEY, SMNVEV (reference sequence). CDR3 DNA: TGTGCCAGCAGACCGCACCCGATGGGTAGCAATCAGCCCCAGCATTTT. Its protein is CASRPHPMGSNQPQHF.

This clonotype was seen ten or more times. CDR3 sequence: CASSLAGGSSNEKLFF. The CDR3 coding sequence is TGTGCCAGCAGCTTAGCGGGGGGCAGCTCTAATGAAAAACTGTTTTTT. J is TRBJ1-4 and V is TRBV7-2, with D tentatively TRBD1 (6 bases). Trimming removed 0 bases at V and 3 bases at J, with 11 bases between. The CDR3 sequence is 16 residues long. From germline, CDR1 is SGHTA and CDR2 FQGNSA.

Only a few counts were recorded for this clonotype. This sequence joins TRBV20-1 and TRBJ2-3, with D tentatively TRBD2 (6 bases). This CDR3 spans 17 amino acids. The germline V and J ends were trimmed by 5 bases and 4 bases, with 25 bases remaining between them. Germline V gene lookup returns CDR1 DFQATT and CDR2 SNEGSKA (reference sequence). The CDR3 protein is CSASPAGRGGVSDTQYF. The CDR3 DNA follows: TGCAGTGCTTCCCCCGCGGGGCGGGGAGGAGTGTCAGATACGCAGTATTTT.

This clonotype was seen only a few times. The chain recombines TRBV4-3 with TRBJ2-3, with a possible D match to TRBD2 (5 bases). Germline-derived CDR1 and CDR2 are LGHNA and YSLEER. This CDR3 contains 16 residues. Trimming removed 2 bases at V and 1 base at J, with 13 bases between. CDR3 DNA: TGCGCCAGCAGCCAAAGGACTTCCCCTGGCACAGATACGCAGTATTTT. Translated, it gives CASSQRTSPGTDTQYF.

The sample holds a few counts of this clonotype. The gene calls are TRBV24-1 and TRBJ2-3; TRBD2 matches 7 bases. Germline CDR1 KGHDR, CDR2 SFDVKD. The CDR3 is 14 amino acids. V lost 6 bases, J lost 5 bases, and 7 bases stayed unmatched. The DNA of the CDR3 is TGTGCCACCAGTAGCGGGACGGAGGGAGATACGCAGTATTTT. Translating it yields CATSSGTEGDTQYF.

The chain couples TRBV12-3 or TRBV12-4 to TRBJ1-2; D is ambiguous. This CDR3 is built from 12 residues. Deletions cut 6 bases from V and 3 bases from J, with 8 bases between. The CDR3 sequence: CASSPAHYGYTF. The CDR3 nucleotides are TGTGCCAGCAGCCCGGCCCACTATGGCTACACCTTC.

The genes are TRBV5-4 and TRBJ1-2; D is perhaps TRBD1 (5 bases). Germline V gives CDR1 SGHNT, CDR2 YYREEE (reference sequence). V gave up 4 bases and J gave up 5 bases, with 18 bases separating them. This CDR3 spans 15 amino acids. The DNA for the CDR3 is TGTGCCAGCAGCCCACAGACAGCGGGGATATATGGCTACACCTTC. Protein product: CASSPQTAGIYGYTF.

This clonotype was recorded many times. The rearrangement uses TRBV18 and TRBJ1-1, with D uncertain. Germline V lookup: CDR1 KGHSH, CDR2 LQKENI. This CDR3 comprises 13 residues. Trimming took 5 bases from V and 1 from J, leaving 8 bases between them. Here the CDR3 DNA reads TGTGCCAGCTCAGCCGCCAAGAACACTGAAGCTTTCTTT. As protein: CASSAAKNTEAFF.

This clonotype was seen more than once but under ten times. The V call is TRBV12-3 or TRBV12-4, the J call TRBJ2-2; tentatively, D is TRBD1 or TRBD2 (5 bases each). Trimming took 6 bases from V and 5 from J, leaving 31 bases between them. There are 20 residues in the CDR3. Written as DNA, the CDR3 is TGTGCCAGCAGCCCCTTACAAGCCCTATCAGGTGGGGGTAAAACCGGGGAGCTGTTTTTT. Translation: CASSPLQALSGGGKTGELFF.

This clonotype was seen a handful of times. V gene TRBV15 combines with J gene TRBJ2-5; TRBD2 aligns across 8 bases. The CDR3 totals 16 residues. Per the germline V gene, CDR1 is LNHNV and CDR2 is YYDKDF (reference sequence). The V and J ends lost 0 bases and 4 bases, in that order; junction bases with no gene match: 7. CDR3 amino acids: CATSRDLGRGGETQYF. The CDR3 nucleotides are TGTGCCACCAGCAGAGATCTGGGTCGGGGGGGAGAGACCCAGTACTTC.

The chain carries TRBV9 and TRBJ2-1; the D is unclear. Trimming cost V 0 bases and J 7 bases, with 14 bases left between them. Germline loops: CDR1 SGDLS, CDR2 YYNGEE. This CDR3 has 15 residues. The CDR3 coding sequence is TGTGCCAGCAGCGTAGTCGGCGGAATCAGGAATGAGCAGTTCTTC. Its protein is CASSVVGGIRNEQFF.

This clonotype was recorded at least ten times. The V and J genes are TRBV5-1 and TRBJ2-3; D is uncertain. Germline CDR1 is SGHRS and CDR2 is YFSETQ. The length of the CDR3 is 15 residues. V was cut by 0 bases and J by 6 bases, with 14 bases left in between. This CDR3 reads CASSLVEPASDTQYF. DNA for the CDR3: TGCGCCAGCAGCTTGGTGGAACCGGCTTCGGATACGCAGTATTTT.

In its sample, this clonotype was seen many times. This chain links TRBV24-1 with TRBJ2-5; possible D gene TRBD2, 6 bases. CDR3 length: 17 amino acids. Germline CDR1 reads KGHDR; CDR2 reads SFDVKD. Between the trimmed V and J ends, which lost 0 bases and 0 bases, there was a span of 13 bases. CDR3 in DNA: TGTGCCACCAGTGATTTGGGGCGGGGACGAGACCAAGAGACCCAGTACTTC. Protein product: CATSDLGRGRDQETQYF.

This clonotype was counted between two and nine times. The CDR3 DNA reads as TGCGCCAGCAGCCCCTCTTATGTCGGGGAGCTGTTTTTT. Its protein is CASSPSYVGELFF. The chain joins TRBV4-3 to TRBJ2-2; D not resolved. The V gene lost 4 bases and the J gene lost 7 bases, with 10 bases spanning the gap. Germline V gene lookup returns CDR1 LGHNA and CDR2 YSLEER. CDR3 length: 13 residues.

This clonotype was observed a few times. DNA for the CDR3: TGTGCCAGCAGCGCCACAGGGGGCGATGGCTACACCTTC. It is translated as CASSATGGDGYTF. The chain recombines TRBV7-2 with TRBJ1-2, with 9 bases that match TRBD1. The germline CDR1 and CDR2 sequences are SGHTA and FQGNSA. The CDR3 runs to 13 residues. Trimming took 5 bases from V and 6 from J; bases not matched to a gene: 4.

The gene calls are TRBV5-1 and TRBJ2-3, with D maybe TRBD1 (5 bases). The CDR3 sequence is 16 residues long. Germline-derived CDR1 and CDR2 are SGHRS and YFSETQ. Trimming pared 1 base from V and 3 bases from J, leaving 15 bases between. The CDR3 loop is CASSLTSQVTTDTQYF. The CDR3 region has the DNA TGCGCCAGCAGCTTGACCTCACAGGTTACGACAGATACGCAGTATTTT. The complete variable domain, with remaining parts taken from reference TRBV5-1 and TRBJ2-3, reads KAGVTQTPRYLIKTRGQQVTLSCSPISGHRSVSWYQQTPGQGLQFLFEYFSETQRNKGNFPGRFSGRQFSNSRSEMNVSTLELGDSALYLCASSLTSQVTTDTQYFGPGTRLTVL.

This clonotype has more than one count but fewer than ten. The J gene is TRBJ1-2, the V gene TRBV20-1; 7 nucleotides agree with TRBD1. CDR3 length: 13 amino acids. Germline V lookup: CDR1 DFQATT, CDR2 SNEGSKA (reference sequence). J was trimmed by 8 bases and V by 6 bases; bases with no gene match: 12. The chain's CDR3 is CSAPVQGVDGYTF. The CDR3 nucleotides read TGCAGTGCCCCGGTGCAGGGGGTAGACGGCTACACCTTC.

This clonotype appeared many times. The chain employs TRBV5-6 and TRBJ2-5; D unresolved. The CDR3 sequence is 13 residues long. The germline CDR1 and CDR2 sequences are SGHDT and YYEEEE. Trimming removed 0 bases from V and 0 bases from J, with 3 bases in between. The CDR3 here is CASSLVDQETQYF. DNA for the CDR3: TGTGCCAGCAGCTTGGTAGACCAAGAGACCCAGTACTTC.

This clonotype was seen only a few times. The V call is TRBV13, the J call TRBJ2-7; TRBD1 matches 7 bases. The germline V gene has CDR1 PRHDT and CDR2 FYEKMQ (reference sequence). The V and J ends lost 0 bases and 4 bases, in that order; junction bases with no gene match: 6. The CDR3 length is 15 residues. The DNA of the CDR3 is TGTGCCAGCAGCTTAGGACCGGGACAGCCATACGAGCAGTACTTC. It translates to CASSLGPGQPYEQYF.

The V gene is TRBV3-1, the J gene TRBJ2-7; D possibly corresponds to TRBD1 (6 bases). Germline V gives CDR1 LGHDT, CDR2 YNNKEL (reference sequence). The germline V and J ends were trimmed by 4 bases and 3 bases, with 10 bases remaining between them. This CDR3 has 13 amino acids. The chain's CDR3 is CASSLQGFYEQYF. The CDR3 DNA sequence: TGTGCCAGCAGCCTTCAGGGGTTCTACGAGCAGTACTTC.

The chain combines TRBV24-1 with TRBJ2-6; the D gene is possibly TRBD1 (6 bases). Germline loops: CDR1 KGHDR, CDR2 SFDVKD. V was shortened by 1 base and J by 1 base, with 7 bases between the two germline ends. The CDR3 contains 16 residues. The CDR3 bases are TGTGCCACCAGTGATTTAGGGGGATCTGGGGCCAACGTCCTGACTTTC. Residues: CATSDLGGSGANVLTF.

V usage is TRBV12-3 or TRBV12-4 and J usage is TRBJ2-3; weak D call: TRBD2 (5 bases). The CDR3 length is 14 residues. V gave up 4 bases and J gave up 3 bases, with 11 bases separating them. CDR3 region: CASSWARGTDTQYF. The CDR3 DNA reads TGTGCCAGCAGTTGGGCCCGGGGAACAGATACGCAGTATTTT.

The chain has TRBV6-2 or TRBV6-3 and TRBJ2-1; D is unclear. Trimming stripped 6 bases from V and 8 bases from J, with 11 bases between. CDR3 length equals 12 residues. Germline assignment: CDR1 MNHEY and CDR2 SVGEGT. In DNA, the CDR3 is TGTGCCAGCAGCAGTTATTTACATGAGCAGTTCTTC. It translates to CASSSYLHEQFF.

This clonotype was seen only a few times. The genes are TRBV5-5 and TRBJ2-3; 8 nucleotides agree with TRBD1. J gave up 4 bases and V 0 bases, and 4 bases lay outside the gene matches. The CDR3 is 15 residues long. From germline, CDR1 is SGHKS and CDR2 YYEKEE (reference sequence). CDR3 sequence reads: CASSLDRGVPDTQYF. The CDR3 coding sequence is TGTGCCAGCAGCTTGGACAGGGGGGTCCCAGATACGCAGTATTTT. Full variable domain (missing parts from reference TRBV5-5 and TRBJ2-3): DAGVTQSPTHLIKTRGQQVTLRCSPISGHKSVSWYQQVLGQGPQFIFQYYEKEERGRGNFPDRFSARQFPNYSSELNVNALLLGDSALYLCASSLDRGVPDTQYFGPGTRLTVL.

The chain is built from TRBV6-2 or TRBV6-3 and TRBJ2-7, with D uncertain. Trimming cost V 2 bases and J 4 bases, with 6 bases left between them. The CDR3 consists of 12 residues. Germline V lookup: CDR1 MNHEY, CDR2 SVGEGT. CDR3 sequence: CASSYAWYEQYF. The DNA of the CDR3 is TGTGCCAGCAGTTACGCTTGGTACGAGCAGTACTTC.